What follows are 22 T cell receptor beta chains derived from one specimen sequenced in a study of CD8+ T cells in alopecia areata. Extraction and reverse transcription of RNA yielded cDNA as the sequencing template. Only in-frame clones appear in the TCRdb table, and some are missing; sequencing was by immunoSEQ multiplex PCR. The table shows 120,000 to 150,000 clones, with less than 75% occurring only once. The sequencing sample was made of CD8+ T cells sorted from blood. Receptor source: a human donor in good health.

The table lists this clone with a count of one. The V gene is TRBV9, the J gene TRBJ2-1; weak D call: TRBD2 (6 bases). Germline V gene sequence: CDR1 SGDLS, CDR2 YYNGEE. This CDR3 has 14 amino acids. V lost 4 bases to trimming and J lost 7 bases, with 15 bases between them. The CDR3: CASSPRGRPNEQFF. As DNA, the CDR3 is TGTGCCAGCAGCCCGCGGGGACGGCCGAATGAGCAGTTCTTC.

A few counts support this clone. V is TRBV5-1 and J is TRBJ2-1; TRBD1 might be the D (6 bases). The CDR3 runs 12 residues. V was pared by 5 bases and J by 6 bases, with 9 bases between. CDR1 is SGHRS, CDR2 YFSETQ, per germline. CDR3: CASSPQGNEQFF. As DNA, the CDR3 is TGCGCCAGCAGTCCACAGGGCAATGAGCAGTTCTTC. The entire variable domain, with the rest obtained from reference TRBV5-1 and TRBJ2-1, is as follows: KAGVTQTPRYLIKTRGQQVTLSCSPISGHRSVSWYQQTPGQGLQFLFEYFSETQRNKGNFPGRFSGRQFSNSRSEMNVSTLELGDSALYLCASSPQGNEQFFGPGTRLTVL.

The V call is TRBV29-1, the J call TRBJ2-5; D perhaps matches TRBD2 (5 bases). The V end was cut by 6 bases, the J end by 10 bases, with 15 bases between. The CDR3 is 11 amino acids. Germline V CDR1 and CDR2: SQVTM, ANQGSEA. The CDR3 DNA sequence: TGCAGCGTCCCGTTAGGGAGAGACCAGTACTTC. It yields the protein CSVPLGRDQYF.

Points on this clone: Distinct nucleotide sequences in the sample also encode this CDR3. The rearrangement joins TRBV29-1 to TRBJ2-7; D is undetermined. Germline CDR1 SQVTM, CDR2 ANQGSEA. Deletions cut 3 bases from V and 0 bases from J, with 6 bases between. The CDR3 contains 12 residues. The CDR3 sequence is CSVEGSSYEQYF. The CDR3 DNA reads TGCAGCGTTGAGGGTAGCTCCTACGAGCAGTACTTC.

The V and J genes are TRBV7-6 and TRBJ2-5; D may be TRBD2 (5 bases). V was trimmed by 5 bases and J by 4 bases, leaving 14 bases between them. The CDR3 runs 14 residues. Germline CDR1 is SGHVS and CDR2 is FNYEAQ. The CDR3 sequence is CASSHSPGSETQYF. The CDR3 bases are TGTGCCAGCAGCCACTCACCGGGATCAGAGACCCAGTACTTC.

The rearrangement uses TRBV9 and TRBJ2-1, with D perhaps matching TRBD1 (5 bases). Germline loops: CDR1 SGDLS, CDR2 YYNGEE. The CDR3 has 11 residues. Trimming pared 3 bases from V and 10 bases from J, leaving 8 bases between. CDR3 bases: TGTGCCAGCAGCGCAGGGATGGAGCAGTTCTTC. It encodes CASSAGMEQFF.

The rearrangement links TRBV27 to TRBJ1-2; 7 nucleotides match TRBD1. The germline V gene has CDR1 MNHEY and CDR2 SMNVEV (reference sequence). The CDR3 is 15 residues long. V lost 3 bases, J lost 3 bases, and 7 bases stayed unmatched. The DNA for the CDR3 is TGTGCCAGCAGTTTGGAAGGAGGGGGCTACTATGGCTACACCTTC. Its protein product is CASSLEGGGYYGYTF.

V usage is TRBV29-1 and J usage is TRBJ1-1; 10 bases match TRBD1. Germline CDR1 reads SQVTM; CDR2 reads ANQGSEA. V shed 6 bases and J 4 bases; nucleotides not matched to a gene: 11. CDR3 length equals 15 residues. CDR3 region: CSVSRDRGSGTEAFF. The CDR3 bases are TGCAGCGTATCCCGGGACAGGGGCAGCGGCACTGAAGCTTTCTTT. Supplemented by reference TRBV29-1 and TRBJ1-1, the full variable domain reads SAVISQKPSRDICQRGTSLTIQCQVDSQVTMMFWYRQQPGQSLTLIATANQGSEATYESGFVIDKFPISRPNLTFSTLTVSNMSPEDSSIYLCSVSRDRGSGTEAFFGQGTRLTVV.

CDR3 nucleotides: TGTGCCAGCAGCCCCGGTCGGGCTTCCTACGAGCAGTACTTC. Amino acids: CASSPGRASYEQYF. This rearrangement joins TRBV5-4 to TRBJ2-7, with D unresolved. CDR1 and CDR2 from the germline V gene are SGHNT and YYREEE (reference sequence). V was shortened by 4 bases and J by 1 base, with 12 bases between the two germline ends. This CDR3 region has 14 residues.

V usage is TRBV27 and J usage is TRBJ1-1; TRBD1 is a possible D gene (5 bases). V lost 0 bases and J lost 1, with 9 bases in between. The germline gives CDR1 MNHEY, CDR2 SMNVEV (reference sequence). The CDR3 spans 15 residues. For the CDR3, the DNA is TGTGCCAGCAGTTTATCGGGGCGGGGGAACACTGAAGCTTTCTTT. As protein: CASSLSGRGNTEAFF.

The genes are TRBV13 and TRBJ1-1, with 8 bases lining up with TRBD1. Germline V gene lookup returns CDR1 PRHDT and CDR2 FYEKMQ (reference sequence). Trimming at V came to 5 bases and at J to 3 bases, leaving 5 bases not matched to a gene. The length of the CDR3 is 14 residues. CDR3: CASSQQGVYTEAFF. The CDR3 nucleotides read TGTGCCAGCAGCCAACAGGGGGTGTACACTGAAGCTTTCTTT. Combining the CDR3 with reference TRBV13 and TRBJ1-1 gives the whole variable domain AAGVIQSPRHLIKEKRETATLKCYPIPRHDTVYWYQQGPGQDPQFLISFYEKMQSDKGSIPDRFSAQQFSDYHSELNMSSLELGDSALYFCASSQQGVYTEAFFGQGTRLTVV.

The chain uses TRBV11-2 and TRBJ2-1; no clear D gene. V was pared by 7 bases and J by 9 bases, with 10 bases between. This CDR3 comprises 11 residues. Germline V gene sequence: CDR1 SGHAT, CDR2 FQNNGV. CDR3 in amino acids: CASNTLTEQFF. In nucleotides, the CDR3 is TGTGCCAGCAACACGCTAACTGAGCAGTTCTTC.

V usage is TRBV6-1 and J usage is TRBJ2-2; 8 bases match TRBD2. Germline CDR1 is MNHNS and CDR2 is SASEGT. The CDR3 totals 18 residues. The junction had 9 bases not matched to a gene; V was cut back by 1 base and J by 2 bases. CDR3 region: CASSEGRVAGPNTGELFF. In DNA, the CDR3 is TGTGCCAGCAGTGAAGGCCGAGTAGCGGGACCTAACACCGGGGAGCTGTTTTTT.

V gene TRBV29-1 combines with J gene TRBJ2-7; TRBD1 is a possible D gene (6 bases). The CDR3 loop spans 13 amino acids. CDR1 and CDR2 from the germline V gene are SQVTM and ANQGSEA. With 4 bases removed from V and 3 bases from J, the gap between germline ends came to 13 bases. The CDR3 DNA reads TGCAGCGTTGCTACCGACAGGAACTACGAGCAGTACTTC. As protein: CSVATDRNYEQYF.

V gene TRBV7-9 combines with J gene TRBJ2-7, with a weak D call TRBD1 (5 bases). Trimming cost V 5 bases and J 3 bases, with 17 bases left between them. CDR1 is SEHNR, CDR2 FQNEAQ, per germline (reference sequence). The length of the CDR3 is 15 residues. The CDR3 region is CASSLSTDSLYEQYF. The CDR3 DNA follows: TGTGCCAGCAGCCTATCGACAGACAGTCTCTACGAGCAGTACTTC.

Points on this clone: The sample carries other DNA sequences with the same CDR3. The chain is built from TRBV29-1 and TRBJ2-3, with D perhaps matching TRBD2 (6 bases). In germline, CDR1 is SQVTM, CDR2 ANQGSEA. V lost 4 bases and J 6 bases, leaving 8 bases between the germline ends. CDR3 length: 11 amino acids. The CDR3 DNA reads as TGCAGCGTTGCGGGGAGGGATACGCAGTATTTT. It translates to CSVAGRDTQYF.

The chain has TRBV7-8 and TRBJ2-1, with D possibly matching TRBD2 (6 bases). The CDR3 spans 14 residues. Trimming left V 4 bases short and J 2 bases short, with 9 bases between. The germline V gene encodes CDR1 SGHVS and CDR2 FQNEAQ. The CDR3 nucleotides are TGTGCCAGCAGCTCGGGGGTAGCCTACAATGAGCAGTTCTTC. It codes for CASSSGVAYNEQFF.

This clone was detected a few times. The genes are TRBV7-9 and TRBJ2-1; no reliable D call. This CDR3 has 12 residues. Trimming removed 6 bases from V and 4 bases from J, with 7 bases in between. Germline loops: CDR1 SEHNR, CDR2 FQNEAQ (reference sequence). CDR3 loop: CASRDGYNEQFF. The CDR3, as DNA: TGTGCCAGCAGGGACGGATACAATGAGCAGTTCTTC.

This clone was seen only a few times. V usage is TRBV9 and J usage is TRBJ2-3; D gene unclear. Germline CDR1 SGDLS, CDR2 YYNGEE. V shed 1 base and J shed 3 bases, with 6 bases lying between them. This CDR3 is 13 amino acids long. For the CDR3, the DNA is TGTGCCAGCAGCGTAAGCATGACAGATACGCAGTATTTT. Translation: CASSVSMTDTQYF.

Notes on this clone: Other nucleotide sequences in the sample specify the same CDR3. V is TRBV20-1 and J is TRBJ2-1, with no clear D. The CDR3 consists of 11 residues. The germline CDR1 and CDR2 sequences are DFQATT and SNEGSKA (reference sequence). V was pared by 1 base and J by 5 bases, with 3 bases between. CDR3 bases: TGCAGTGCTAGAGGAGACAATGAGCAGTTCTTC. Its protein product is CSARGDNEQFF.

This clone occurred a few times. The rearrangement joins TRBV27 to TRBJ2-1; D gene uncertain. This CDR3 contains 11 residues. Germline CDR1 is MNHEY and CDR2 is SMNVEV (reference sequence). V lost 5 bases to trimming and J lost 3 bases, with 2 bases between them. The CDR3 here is CASSDYNEQFF. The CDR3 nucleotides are TGTGCCAGCAGTGACTACAATGAGCAGTTCTTC.

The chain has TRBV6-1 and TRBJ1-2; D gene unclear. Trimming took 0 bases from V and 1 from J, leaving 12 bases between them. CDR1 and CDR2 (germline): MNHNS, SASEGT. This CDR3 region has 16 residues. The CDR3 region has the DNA TGTGCCAGCAGTGAAGCAACCGCTTGGGTTAACTATGGCTACACCTTC. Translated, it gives CASSEATAWVNYGYTF.